Described below is a single T cell receptor beta chain sequence and its context. The antigen is undetermined. The protocol was immunoSEQ multiplex PCR, while the TCRdb copy is restricted to in-frame clones and leaves out a portion. The sample lists approximately 400,000 clones, 92% seen once, with 3% to 4% in the top ten. This sample is part of a study of Ad26.COV2.S vaccination and SARS-CoV-2 variants. Study-wide results and limits: Among vaccine recipients, spike-specific TCR breadth exceeded that of placebo recipients. Substantial post-vaccination breadth of spike-specific CD8+ and CD4+ T cell responses was reported.

The CDR3 covers 15 residues. Germline V lookup: CDR1 LNHDA, CDR2 SQIVND (reference sequence). The ends were cut back, 3 bases at V and 5 bases at J, with 16 bases in the middle. The sequences come from peripheral blood, collected after recovery from COVID-19. The clonotype comes from a human donor who had recovered from COVID-19. The J gene is TRBJ2-5, the V gene TRBV19; D perhaps matches TRBD1 (6 bases). CDR3 sequence reads: CASSIVAPRGETQYF. For the CDR3, the DNA is TGTGCCAGTAGTATCGTCGCACCGAGGGGGGAGACCCAGTACTTC. Supplemented by reference TRBV19 and TRBJ2-5, the full variable domain reads DGGITQSPKYLFRKEGQNVTLSCEQNLNHDAMYWYRQDPGQGLRLIYYSQIVNDFQKGDIAEGYSVSREKKESFPLTVTSAQKNPTAFYLCASSIVAPRGETQYFGPGTRLLVL.